The rows below give T cell receptor beta chains drawn from one sample of a study of CD8+ T cells in alopecia areata. Here immunoSEQ multiplex PCR was the method, and the copy in TCRdb shows in-frame clones only, minus some. The data show 150,000 to 200,000 clones, 58% seen once. Source: CD4+ T cells sorted from blood, taken at roughly week 55, from a patient treated with tofacitinib. These receptors were collected from a human donor with alopecia areata. CDR3s include the opening cysteine and the closing phenylalanine or tryptophan. The D gene is left open where the match is weak.

V gene	D gene	CDR3 length	J gene	CDR3 protein
TRBV5-1	-	14	TRBJ1-1	CASSPAGMNTEAFF
TRBV4-2	-	17	TRBJ2-5	CASSQEINSRVLETQYF
TRBV6-1	-	14	TRBJ1-2	CASITTVANYGYTF
TRBV4-2	-	14	TRBJ1-5	CASSQAQGNQPQHF
TRBV29-1	TRBD1	14	TRBJ2-1	CSADRDRFYNEQFF
TRBV4-1	-	13	TRBJ2-7	CASSPGWGDEQYF
TRBV7-9	-	19	TRBJ2-6	CASSSTRDTRMSGANVLTF
TRBV19	TRBD1	18	TRBJ2-4	CASSANLGQGRAKNIQYF
TRBV6-6	-	12	TRBJ1-4	CAGSQNNEKLFF
TRBV2	-	11	TRBJ2-3	CASRGRDTQYF
TRBV19	-	13	TRBJ2-2	CASSSRVTGELFF
TRBV29-1	TRBD1	14	TRBJ2-7	CSAITTGLSYEQYF
TRBV29-1	-	14	TRBJ1-1	CSVGAVYRDTEAFF
TRBV2	-	13	TRBJ1-2	CASSERQFYGYTF
TRBV5-1	-	16	TRBJ2-5	CASSLAGGGGQETQYF
TRBV5-1	-	16	TRBJ2-5	CASSWGPTGWLETQYF
TRBV7-2	-	11	TRBJ2-2	CASSLTGELFF
TRBV29-1	-	12	TRBJ2-5	CSVDGLGETQYF
TRBV9	-	14	TRBJ2-5	CASSVASRQETQYF
TRBV2	-	12	TRBJ2-7	CASSESRSQQYF
TRBV5-1	-	15	TRBJ2-7	CASSLVPGGAYEQYF
TRBV5-1	-	18	TRBJ2-2	CASSPAAVWGMNTGELFF
TRBV9	-	15	TRBJ1-5	CASSVGSGGNQPQHF
TRBV29-1	-	15	TRBJ2-4	CSVSFDSLAKNIQYF
TRBV5-1	-	14	TRBJ2-5	CASSLAGGPETQYF
TRBV14	-	15	TRBJ2-1	CASSPTGRLYNEQFF
TRBV15	-	14	TRBJ2-5	CATSRDVAVETQYF
TRBV14	TRBD1	17	TRBJ2-7	CASSQGTGPQLAYEQYF
TRBV18	TRBD1	15	TRBJ2-1	CASSPRFTGDNEQFF
TRBV4-2	-	14	TRBJ1-2	CASSQDWGNYGYTF
TRBV5-1	-	14	TRBJ1-1	CASSLDRSNTEAFF
TRBV29-1	TRBD2	13	TRBJ2-1	CSSGTTSMDEQFF
TRBV19	-	14	TRBJ2-5	CASSTRPDAGYQYF
TRBV11-1	-	12	TRBJ2-5	CASSLAGETQYF
TRBV27	-	14	TRBJ1-5	CASSFRDGNQPQHF
TRBV11-1	-	14	TRBJ1-1	CASSLSTGTSEAFF
TRBV30	-	14	TRBJ1-2	CAWVQSGRTYGYTF
TRBV19	TRBD1	13	TRBJ2-7	CASSGTGGYEQYF
TRBV5-1	-	14	TRBJ1-2	CASSIQGSNYGYTF
TRBV30	-	14	TRBJ2-2	CAWSVTPNTGELFF
TRBV5-1	TRBD2	15	TRBJ2-3	CASSAERVAGDTQYF
TRBV29-1	TRBD1	15	TRBJ1-1	CSVGLPRGRGTEAFF
TRBV6-5	-	12	TRBJ2-5	CASRVAQETQYF
TRBV5-6	-	16	TRBJ1-6	CASSIRTDPINSPLHF
TRBV6-6	TRBD1	14	TRBJ1-2	CASSYRGTEDGYTF
TRBV29-1	TRBD1	13	TRBJ2-3	CSGTGISTDTQYF
TRBV4-2	-	12	TRBJ1-2	CASSQQGYGYTF
TRBV27	TRBD1	18	TRBJ2-7	CASSLTFLSGQPTGEQYF
TRBV30	TRBD2	13	TRBJ2-7	CAWSVRGAYEQYF
TRBV4-2	-	12	TRBJ1-5	CASSQGAQPQHF
TRBV9	-	14	TRBJ2-5	CASSVEASSRTQYF
TRBV9	-	13	TRBJ2-1	CASSVEAASVQFF
TRBV5-6	-	14	TRBJ2-1	CASSFITGPGEQFF